These T cell receptor beta chains were read from a single sample in a study of blood T cells in healthy people across ages. Using its own MiXCR run on the 5' RACE reads, TCRdb lists one record per CDR3 protein. The sample holds fewer than 2,000,000 distinct CDR3 sequences, roughly 32% seen once. The sequenced sample consisted of blood. The receptor source for this set is a woman in her twenties or thirties in good health. Each CDR3 is given without its conserved first and last residue.

cdr3_aa j_call cdr3_length v_call
ASSTGLARGETQY TRBJ2-5 13 TRBV5-1
ASSWDRGDNEQF TRBJ2-1 12 TRBV2
ASSLDLAGGSYEQY TRBJ2-7 14 TRBV5-1
ASSRRDSDTQY TRBJ2-3 11 TRBV6-1
ASSARRGIGDEQY TRBJ2-7 13 TRBV9
ASSTRGQKYEQY TRBJ2-7 12 TRBV27
ASSWGGYETQY TRBJ2-5 11 TRBV6-8
ASFQGQGDYGYT TRBJ1-2 12 TRBV11-2
ASSQEVFWKTQY TRBJ2-5 12 TRBV4-2
ASSSPGPYNEQF TRBJ2-1 12 TRBV27
ATSGAGGVTYEQY TRBJ2-7 13 TRBV15
ASSSSGDTDTQY TRBJ2-3 12 TRBV5-1
SALGRYNEQY . 10 TRBV20-1
ASSRQVLTEAF TRBJ1-1 11 TRBV6-6
ASSQERGTRATDTQY TRBJ2-3 15 TRBV4-1
SAARGFGTDTQY TRBJ2-3 12 TRBV20-1
ASSQDSATNEKLF TRBJ1-4 13 TRBV4-1
SARDLRYLAGTSTDTQY TRBJ2-3 17 TRBV20-1
ASSLTQGGNTEAF TRBJ1-1 13 TRBV6-1
AISGGGGTYEQY TRBJ2-7 12 TRBV10-3
ASSTGGPYNDQF TRBJ2-1 12 TRBV27
AWSVQGDGYT TRBJ1-2 10 TRBV30
ATGVGASTEAF TRBJ1-1 11 TRBV6-1